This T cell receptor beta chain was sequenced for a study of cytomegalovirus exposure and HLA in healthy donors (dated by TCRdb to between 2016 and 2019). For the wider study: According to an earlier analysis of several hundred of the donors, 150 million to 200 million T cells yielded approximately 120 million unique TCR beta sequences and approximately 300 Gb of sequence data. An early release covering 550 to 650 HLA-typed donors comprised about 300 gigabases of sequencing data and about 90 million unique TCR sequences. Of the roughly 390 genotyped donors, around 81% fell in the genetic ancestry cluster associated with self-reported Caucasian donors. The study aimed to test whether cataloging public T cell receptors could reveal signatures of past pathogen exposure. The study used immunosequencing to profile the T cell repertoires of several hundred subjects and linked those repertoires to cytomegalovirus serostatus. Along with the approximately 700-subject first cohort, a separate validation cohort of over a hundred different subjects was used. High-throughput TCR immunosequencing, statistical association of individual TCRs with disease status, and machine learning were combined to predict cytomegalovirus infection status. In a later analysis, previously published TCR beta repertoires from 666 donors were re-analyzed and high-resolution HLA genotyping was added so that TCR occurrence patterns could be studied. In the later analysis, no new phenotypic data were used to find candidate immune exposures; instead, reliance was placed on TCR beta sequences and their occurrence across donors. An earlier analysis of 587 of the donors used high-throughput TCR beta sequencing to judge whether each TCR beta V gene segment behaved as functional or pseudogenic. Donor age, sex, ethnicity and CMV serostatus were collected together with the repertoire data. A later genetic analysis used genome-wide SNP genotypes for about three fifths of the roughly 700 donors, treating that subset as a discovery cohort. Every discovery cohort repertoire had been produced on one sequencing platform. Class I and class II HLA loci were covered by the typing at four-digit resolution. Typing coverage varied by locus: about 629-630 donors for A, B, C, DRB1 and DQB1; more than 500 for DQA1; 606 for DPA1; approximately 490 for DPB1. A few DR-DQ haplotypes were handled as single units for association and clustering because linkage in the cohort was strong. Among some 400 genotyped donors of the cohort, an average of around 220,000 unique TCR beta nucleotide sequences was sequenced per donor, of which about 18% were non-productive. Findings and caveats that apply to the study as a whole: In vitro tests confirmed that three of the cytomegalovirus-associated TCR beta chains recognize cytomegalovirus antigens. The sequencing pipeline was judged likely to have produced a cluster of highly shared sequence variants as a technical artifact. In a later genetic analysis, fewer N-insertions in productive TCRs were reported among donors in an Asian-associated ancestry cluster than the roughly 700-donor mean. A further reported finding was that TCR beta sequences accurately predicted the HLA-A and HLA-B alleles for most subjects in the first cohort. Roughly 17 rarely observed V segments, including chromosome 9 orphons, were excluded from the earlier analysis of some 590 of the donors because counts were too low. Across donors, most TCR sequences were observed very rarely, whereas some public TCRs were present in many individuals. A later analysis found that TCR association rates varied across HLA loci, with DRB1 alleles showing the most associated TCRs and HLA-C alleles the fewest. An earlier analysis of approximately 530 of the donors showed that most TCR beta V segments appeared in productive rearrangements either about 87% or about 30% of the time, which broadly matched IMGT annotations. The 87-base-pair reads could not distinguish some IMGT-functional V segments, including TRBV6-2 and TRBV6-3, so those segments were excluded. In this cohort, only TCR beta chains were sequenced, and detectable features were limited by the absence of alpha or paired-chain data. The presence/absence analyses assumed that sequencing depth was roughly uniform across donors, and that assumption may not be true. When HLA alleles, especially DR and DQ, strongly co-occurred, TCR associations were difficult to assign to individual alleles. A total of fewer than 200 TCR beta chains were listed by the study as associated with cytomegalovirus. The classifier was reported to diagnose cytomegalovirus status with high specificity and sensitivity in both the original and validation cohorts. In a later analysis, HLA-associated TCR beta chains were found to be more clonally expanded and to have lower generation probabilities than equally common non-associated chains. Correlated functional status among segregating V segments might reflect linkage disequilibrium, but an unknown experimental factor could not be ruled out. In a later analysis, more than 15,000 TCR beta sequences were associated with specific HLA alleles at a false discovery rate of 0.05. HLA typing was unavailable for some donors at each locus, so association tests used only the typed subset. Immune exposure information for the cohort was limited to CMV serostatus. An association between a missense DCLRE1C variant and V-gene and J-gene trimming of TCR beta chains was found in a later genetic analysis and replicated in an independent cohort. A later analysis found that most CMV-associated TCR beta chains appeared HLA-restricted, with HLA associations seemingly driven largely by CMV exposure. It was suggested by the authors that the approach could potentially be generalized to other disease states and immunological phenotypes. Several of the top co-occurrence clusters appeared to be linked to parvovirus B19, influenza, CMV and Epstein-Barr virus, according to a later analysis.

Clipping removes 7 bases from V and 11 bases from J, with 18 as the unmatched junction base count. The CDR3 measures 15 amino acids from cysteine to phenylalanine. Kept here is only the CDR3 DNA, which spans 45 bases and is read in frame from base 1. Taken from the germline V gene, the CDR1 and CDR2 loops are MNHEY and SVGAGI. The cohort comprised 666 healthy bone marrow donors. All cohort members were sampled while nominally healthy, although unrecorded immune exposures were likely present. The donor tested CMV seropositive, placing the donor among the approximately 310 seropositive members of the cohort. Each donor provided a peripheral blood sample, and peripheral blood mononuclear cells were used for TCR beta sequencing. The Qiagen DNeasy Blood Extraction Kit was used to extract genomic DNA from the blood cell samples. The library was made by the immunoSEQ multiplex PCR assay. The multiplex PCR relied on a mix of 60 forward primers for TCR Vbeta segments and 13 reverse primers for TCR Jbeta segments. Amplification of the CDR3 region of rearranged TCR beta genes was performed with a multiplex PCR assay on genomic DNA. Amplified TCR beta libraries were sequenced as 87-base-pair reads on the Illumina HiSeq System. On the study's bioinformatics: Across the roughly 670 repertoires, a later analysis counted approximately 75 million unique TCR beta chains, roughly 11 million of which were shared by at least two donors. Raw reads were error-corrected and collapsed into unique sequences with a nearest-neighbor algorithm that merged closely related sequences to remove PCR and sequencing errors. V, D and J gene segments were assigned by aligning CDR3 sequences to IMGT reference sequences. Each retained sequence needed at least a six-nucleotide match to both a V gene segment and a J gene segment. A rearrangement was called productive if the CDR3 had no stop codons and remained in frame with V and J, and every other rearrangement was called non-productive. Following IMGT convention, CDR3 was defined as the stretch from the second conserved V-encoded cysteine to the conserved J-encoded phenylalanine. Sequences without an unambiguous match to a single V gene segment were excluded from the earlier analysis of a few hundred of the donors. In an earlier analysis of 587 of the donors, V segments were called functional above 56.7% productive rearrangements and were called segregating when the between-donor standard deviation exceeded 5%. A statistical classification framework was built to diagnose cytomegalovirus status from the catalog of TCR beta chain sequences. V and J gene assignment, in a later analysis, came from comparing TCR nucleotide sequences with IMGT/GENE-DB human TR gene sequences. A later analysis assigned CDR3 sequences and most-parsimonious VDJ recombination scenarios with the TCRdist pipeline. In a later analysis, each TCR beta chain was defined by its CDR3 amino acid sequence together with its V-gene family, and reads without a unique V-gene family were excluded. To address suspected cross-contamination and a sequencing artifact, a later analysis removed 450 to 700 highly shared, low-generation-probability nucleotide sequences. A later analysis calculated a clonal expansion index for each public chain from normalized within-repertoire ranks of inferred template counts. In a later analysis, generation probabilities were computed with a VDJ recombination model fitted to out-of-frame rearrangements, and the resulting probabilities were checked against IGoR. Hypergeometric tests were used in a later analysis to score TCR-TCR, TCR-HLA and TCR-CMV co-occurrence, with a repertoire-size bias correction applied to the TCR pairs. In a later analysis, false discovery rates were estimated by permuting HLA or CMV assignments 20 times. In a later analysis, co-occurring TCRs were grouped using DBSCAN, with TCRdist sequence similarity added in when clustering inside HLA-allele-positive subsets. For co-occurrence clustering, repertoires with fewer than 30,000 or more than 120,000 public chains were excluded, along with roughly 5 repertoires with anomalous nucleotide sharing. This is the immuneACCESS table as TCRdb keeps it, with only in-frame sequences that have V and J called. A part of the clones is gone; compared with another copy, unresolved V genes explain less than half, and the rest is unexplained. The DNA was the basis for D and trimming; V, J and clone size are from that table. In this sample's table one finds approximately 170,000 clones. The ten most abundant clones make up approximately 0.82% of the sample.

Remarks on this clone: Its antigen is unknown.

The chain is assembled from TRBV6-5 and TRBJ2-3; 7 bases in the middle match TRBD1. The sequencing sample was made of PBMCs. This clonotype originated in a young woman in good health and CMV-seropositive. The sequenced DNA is TGTGCCAGCACTCGACAGGGCTTCTCACATGAGGTGCAGTATTTT. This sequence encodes CASTRQGFSHEVQYF.